The clone carrying this T cell receptor beta chain was seen just once. Its antigen is unidentified. Extracted RNA was reverse transcribed into cDNA, the sequencing template. Using immunoSEQ multiplex PCR, the repertoire was profiled, and TCRdb retains in-frame clones only, with some absent. Of about 210,000 clones detected, around two fifths appear once; the ten largest clones hold over 2.5%. These data belong to a study of CD8+ T cells in alopecia areata. Study outcomes and limitations: Sequence data from scalp samples additionally include resident alphabeta T cells of normal skin.

The germline V gene encodes CDR1 SGHRS and CDR2 YFSETQ. Trimming pared 4 bases from V and 3 bases from J, leaving 10 bases between. The CDR3 has 14 residues. Treatment meaning: oral pan-JAK inhibitor, 5-10 mg twice daily. The material was CD4+ T cells sorted from blood, obtained at approximately week 36, from a patient treated with tofacitinib. This TCR came from a human donor with alopecia areata. The V call is TRBV5-1, the J call TRBJ2-2; a weak D match, TRBD2 (6 bases). CDR3 DNA sequence: TGCGCCAGCAGCACCGGGGAGGACACCGGGGAGCTGTTTTTT. It encodes CASSTGEDTGELFF.